This TCR beta chain was identified in a study of T cells after yellow fever vaccination. Whole-study results and caveats: From the bulk population, abundant clonotypes could contaminate and appear within FACS-sorted repertoires.

After removal of 6 bases from V and 9 bases from J, the junction contained 9 bases not matched to a gene. The CDR3 has 14 amino acids. Germline assignment: CDR1 MNHEY and CDR2 SVGEGT. Template switching by 5'RACE produced TCR cDNA, adding a universal primer site and UMIs. TCRdb reprocessed the 5' RACE reads with MiXCR, giving one entry per CDR3 protein. Found here are about 300,000 distinct CDR3 sequences, approximately 4% of them singletons; the top ten hold 24%. Of note for this clonotype: What it binds is not known.

This clonotype was obtained from a man younger than 30 who received the YFV17D yellow fever vaccine. The rearrangement joins TRBV6-2 or TRBV6-3 to TRBJ2-1; 9 positions agree with TRBD2. Source: PBMCs, taken 5 days after the yellow fever booster vaccination. CDR3 region: CASSYSGGMGEQFF. The CDR3 DNA reads as TGTGCCAGCAGCTACAGCGGGGGGATGGGTGAGCAGTTCTTC.